A single sample gave rise to the 27 T cell receptor beta chains below, sequenced in a study of neurological immune-mediated disorders. TCRdb fed the 5' RACE reads into MiXCR, producing one record per CDR3 protein. The top ten clones hold 1.8% of a sample with roughly 80,000 distinct CDR3 sequences, 10% to 13% of them seen once. The sample taken for sequencing was PBMCs. These TCRs come from a man aged 35-49 years in good health.

This clonotype was recorded at least ten times. This chain uses TRBV20-1 with TRBJ2-7, with 11 positions matching TRBD1. Germline V gene lookup returns CDR1 DFQATT and CDR2 SNEGSKA (reference sequence). J was trimmed by 2 bases and V by 6 bases; bases with no gene match: 6. The CDR3 extends over 14 amino acids. CDR3 bases: TGCAGTGCCAAACGGGGACAGGGGGCCTACGAGCAGTACTTC. Its protein is CSAKRGQGAYEQYF.

This clonotype has a handful of counts. The chain has TRBV5-1 and TRBJ2-7; D possibly matches TRBD1 or TRBD2 (5 bases each). The CDR3 covers 17 residues. Germline CDR1 and CDR2: SGHRS and YFSETQ. Trimming stripped 3 bases from V and 5 bases from J, with 24 bases between. The CDR3 nucleotides are TGCGCCAGCAGCTACCGGTTCGACTCGACCCGGGGCCACGAGCAGTACTTC. This sequence encodes CASSYRFDSTRGHEQYF.

Many counts were recorded for this clonotype. The chain recombines TRBV6-2 or TRBV6-3 with TRBJ2-1; 9 bases line up with TRBD1. Trimming took 3 bases from V and 2 from J; bases not matched to a gene: 2. The V gene's germline CDR1 is MNHEY and CDR2 SVGEGT. The CDR3 runs 15 residues. The CDR3 DNA reads TGTGCCAGCAGTTATGGGGACAGGGCCTACAATGAGCAGTTCTTC. It translates to CASSYGDRAYNEQFF.

This clonotype was found many times. The V call is TRBV5-1, the J call TRBJ1-2; D gene unclear. The CDR3 contains 15 residues. V lost 0 bases and J lost 2, with 11 bases in between. Germline CDR1 SGHRS, CDR2 YFSETQ. The CDR3 sequence is CASSLDVNINYGYTF. DNA for the CDR3: TGCGCCAGCAGCTTGGACGTGAACATAAACTATGGCTACACCTTC.

As regards this clonotype: A read error may be the cause here, since a much bigger clone is one base away. V usage is TRBV5-1 and J usage is TRBJ2-1; D not certain. Trimming removed 0 bases from V and 0 bases from J, with 7 bases in between. Germline CDR1 SGHRS, CDR2 YFSETQ. This CDR3 contains 15 residues. The CDR3 region has the DNA TGCGCCAGCAGCTTGGGGTGGCCCTCCTACAATGAGCAGTTCTTC. Its translation is CASSLGWPSYNEQFF.

This clonotype was detected many times. This chain connects TRBV18 to TRBJ1-4; possibly TRBD1 for D (6 bases). The CDR3 loop spans 16 amino acids. Looked up from germline, CDR1 is KGHSH and CDR2 is LQKENI. V lost 1 base and J 0 bases, leaving 9 bases between the germline ends. CDR3 in amino acids: CASSPQRTATNEKLFF. The CDR3 nucleotides read TGTGCCAGCTCACCACAGAGGACAGCAACTAATGAAAAACTGTTTTTT. Using reference TRBV18 and TRBJ1-4 for the parts outside the CDR3, the full variable domain is NAGVMQNPRHLVRRRGQEARLRCSPMKGHSHVYWYRQLPEEGLKFMVYLQKENIIDESGMPKERFSAEFPKEGPSILRIQQVVRGDSAAYFCASSPQRTATNEKLFFGSGTQLSVL.

This clonotype was seen at least ten times. The chain has TRBV12-3 or TRBV12-4 and TRBJ1-1; D remains ambiguous. The length of the CDR3 is 13 residues. V was cut by 3 bases and J by 0 bases, with 5 bases left in between. The CDR3 DNA is TGTGCCAGCAGTTTTGGCCTGAACACTGAAGCTTTCTTT. Translation gives CASSFGLNTEAFF.

This clonotype was found many times. The V call is TRBV4-2, the J call TRBJ2-7; D might be TRBD1 (5 bases). This CDR3 is 15 amino acids long. Per germline, CDR1 LGHNA and CDR2 YNFKEQ. Trimming took off 0 bases at V and 2 bases at J, with 11 bases between the two ends. The CDR3 DNA is TGTGCCAGCAGCCAAGATCAGTCCAGGGCCTACGAGCAGTACTTC. This encodes CASSQDQSRAYEQYF.

This clonotype was observed at least ten times. This sequence joins TRBV14 and TRBJ2-7, with D possibly TRBD1 on 6 matching bases. The germline CDR1 and CDR2 sequences are SGHDN and FVKESK. V lost 5 bases to trimming and J lost 3 bases, with 23 bases between them. CDR3 size: 17 residues. CDR3 sequence reads: CASSFGLSGTTIYEQYF. The CDR3, as DNA: TGTGCCAGCAGCTTCGGCCTCTCCGGGACAACTATCTACGAGCAGTACTTC. Combining the CDR3 with reference TRBV14 and TRBJ2-7 gives the whole variable domain EAGVTQFPSHSVIEKGQTVTLRCDPISGHDNLYWYRRVMGKEIKFLLHFVKESKQDESGMPNNRFLAERTGGTYSTLKVQPAELEDSGVYFCASSFGLSGTTIYEQYFGPGTRLTVT.

This clonotype was counted ten times or more. The DNA for the CDR3 is TGTGCCAGCAGCTCGAGAGGGCAAAAGAACACTGAAGCTTTCTTT. This translates into CASSSRGQKNTEAFF. The chain has TRBV7-2 and TRBJ1-1; no clear D gene. CDR3 length: 15 residues. V dropped 4 bases and J dropped 1 base, with 13 bases sitting between them. Germline V lookup: CDR1 SGHTA, CDR2 FQGNSA.

The V call is TRBV4-2, the J call TRBJ2-1; 7 bases line up with TRBD2. Germline CDR1 is LGHNA and CDR2 is YNFKEQ. Losses at the gene ends were 0 bases for V and 5 bases for J; bases not matched to a gene: 4. This CDR3 comprises 15 residues. The CDR3 DNA reads as TGTGCCAGCAGCCAAGACCGACTAGCCCACAATGAGCAGTTCTTC. Its protein product is CASSQDRLAHNEQFF.

This clonotype was seen ten or more times. The rearrangement joins TRBV12-3 or TRBV12-4 to TRBJ1-1, with D possibly TRBD1 on 6 matching bases. This CDR3 has 15 residues. With 3 bases removed from V and 3 bases from J, the gap between germline ends came to 14 bases. The CDR3 region is CASSFLAGVDTEAFF. The CDR3 DNA reads as TGTGCCAGCAGTTTTCTAGCAGGGGTGGACACTGAAGCTTTCTTT.

The rearrangement uses TRBV7-8 and TRBJ2-2; the D gene is possibly TRBD2 (6 bases). Trimming left V 5 bases short and J 0 bases short, with 10 bases between. This CDR3 has 15 residues. Per the germline V gene, CDR1 is SGHVS and CDR2 is FQNEAQ. The CDR3 spells CASSPAGSNTGELFF. The CDR3 DNA follows: TGTGCCAGCAGCCCCGCGGGGTCGAACACCGGGGAGCTGTTTTTT.

This clonotype was seen repeatedly, ten times or more. V and J are TRBV4-2 and TRBJ2-1; 11 bases fit TRBD2. V was pared by 3 bases and J by 3 bases, with 1 base of the junction left unmatched. The CDR3 is 15 residues long. Germline V lookup: CDR1 LGHNA, CDR2 YNFKEQ. The CDR3 DNA sequence: TGTGCCAGCAGCCATGGGACTAGCGGCTACAATGAGCAGTTCTTC. Translation: CASSHGTSGYNEQFF.

The table lists this clonotype with many counts. V gene TRBV3-1 combines with J gene TRBJ2-7; 8 nucleotides line up with TRBD2. There are 15 residues in the CDR3. In germline, CDR1 is LGHDT, CDR2 YNNKEL (reference sequence). After removal of 5 bases from V and 0 bases from J, the junction contained 6 bases not matched to a gene. CDR3 sequence: CASSYAGTSSYEQYF. CDR3 DNA sequence: TGTGCCAGCAGCTACGCCGGGACTAGCTCCTACGAGCAGTACTTC.

In this sample, this clonotype turned up many times. The chain combines TRBV3-1 with TRBJ2-1; no definite D call. Germline CDR1 is LGHDT and CDR2 is YNNKEL (reference sequence). V shed 5 bases and J shed 5 bases, with 13 bases lying between them. The CDR3 sequence is 14 residues long. CDR3 loop: CASSTPQSNNEQFF. CDR3 in DNA: TGTGCCAGCAGCACCCCCCAGTCCAACAATGAGCAGTTCTTC.

This clonotype came up many times. The chain joins TRBV5-1 to TRBJ1-1, with D possibly being TRBD1 (6 bases). The CDR3 loop spans 14 amino acids. Deletions cut 2 bases from V and 1 base from J, with 9 bases between. Germline assignment: CDR1 SGHRS and CDR2 YFSETQ. The CDR3 nucleotides are TGCGCCAGCAGCTTAACAGGGAAGAACACTGAAGCTTTCTTT. This encodes CASSLTGKNTEAFF. Complete variable domain (other parts from reference TRBV5-1 and TRBJ1-1): KAGVTQTPRYLIKTRGQQVTLSCSPISGHRSVSWYQQTPGQGLQFLFEYFSETQRNKGNFPGRFSGRQFSNSRSEMNVSTLELGDSALYLCASSLTGKNTEAFFGQGTRLTVV.

Ten or more counts support this clonotype. The rearrangement links TRBV7-2 to TRBJ2-5; 9 nucleotides match TRBD2. V gave up 6 bases and J gave up 7 bases; unmatched junction bases: 12. Germline CDR1 is SGHTA and CDR2 is FQGNSA. The length of the CDR3 is 15 residues. The CDR3 sequence is CASSTAGGPVGTQYF. Written as DNA, the CDR3 is TGTGCCAGCAGTACCGCGGGGGGGCCCGTCGGGACCCAGTACTTC.

This clonotype has more than one count but fewer than ten. The J gene is TRBJ1-2, the V gene TRBV6-1; D is unresolved. This CDR3 spans 14 amino acids. Deletions cut 5 bases from V and 6 bases from J, with 16 bases between. CDR1 is MNHNS, CDR2 SASEGT, per germline. The CDR3 here is CASSRVAVGDGYTF. In nucleotides, the CDR3 is TGTGCCAGCAGTCGTGTGGCCGTCGGGGATGGCTACACCTTC.

This clonotype has a count of ten or more. The rearrangement links TRBV12-3 or TRBV12-4 to TRBJ2-2; a possible D gene is TRBD1 (6 bases). CDR3 length: 14 residues. V shed 0 bases and J shed 6 bases, with 8 bases lying between them. The CDR3: CASSLAGGAGELFF. As DNA, the CDR3 is TGTGCCAGCAGTTTAGCAGGGGGAGCCGGGGAGCTGTTTTTT.

This clonotype was observed many times. This chain connects TRBV5-1 to TRBJ1-1; 7 bases map to TRBD1. The V gene end was trimmed by 3 bases and the J gene end by 5 bases; junction bases not matched to a gene: 7. The CDR3 contains 14 residues. Germline values: CDR1 SGHRS, CDR2 YFSETQ. The DNA of the CDR3 is TGCGCCAGCAGCTCCACAGGGGTTGGGACTGAAGCTTTCTTT. Translated: CASSSTGVGTEAFF.

This clonotype has ten or more counts. V gene TRBV6-1 combines with J gene TRBJ2-7, with TRBD1 matching 7 bases. From germline, CDR1 is MNHNS and CDR2 SASEGT. The CDR3 contains 12 residues. V was clipped by 2 bases and J by 13 bases; unmatched bases: 8. Here the CDR3 DNA reads TGTGCCAGCAGTGAAAGTAACAGGGGTGGATACTTC. It is translated as CASSESNRGGYF.

This clonotype was seen ten or more times. The chain couples TRBV2 to TRBJ1-5, with D possibly matching TRBD1 (5 bases). Germline V gene data show CDR1 as SNHLY and CDR2 as FYNNEI. Trimming left V 5 bases short and J 4 bases short, with 12 bases between. The CDR3 spans 14 residues. CDR3 residues: CASSRDRLNQPQHF. As DNA, the CDR3 is TGTGCCAGCAGTCGGGACCGCCTGAATCAGCCCCAGCATTTT.

The chain combines TRBV7-2 with TRBJ2-2; D possibly uses TRBD1 or TRBD2 (5 bases each). The CDR3 covers 18 residues. The V end was cut by 5 bases, the J end by 4 bases, with 23 bases between. CDR1 and CDR2 (germline): SGHTA, FQGNSA. Here the CDR3 DNA reads TGTGCCAGCAGCGCCCAAGGGTGGCGGGCGAGGGGCACCGGGGAGCTGTTTTTT. Translation: CASSAQGWRARGTGELFF. Complete variable domain (other parts from reference TRBV7-2 and TRBJ2-2): GAGVSQSPSNKVTEKGKDVELRCDPISGHTALYWYRQSLGQGLEFLIYFQGNSAPDKSGLPSDRFSAERTGGSVSTLTIQRTQQEDSAVYLCASSAQGWRARGTGELFFGEGSRLTVL.

This clonotype was observed a handful of times. CDR3 in amino acids: CARRVAGECNEQFF. As DNA, the CDR3 is TGTGCCCGAAGGGTAGCGGGGGAATGCAATGAGCAGTTCTTC. The chain combines TRBV7-6 with TRBJ2-1, with 9 bases fitting TRBD2. The V gene end was trimmed by 11 bases and the J gene end by 6 bases; junction bases not matched to a gene: 11. This CDR3 is built from 14 residues. Per the germline V gene, CDR1 is SGHVS and CDR2 is FNYEAQ.

This clonotype occurred many times. V is TRBV9 and J is TRBJ2-3; 12 bases align to TRBD2. V lost 4 bases and J lost 6; bases outside the gene matches: 9. In germline, CDR1 is SGDLS, CDR2 YYNGEE. The CDR3 spans 16 residues. This chain's CDR3 is CASSPRTSGVGDTQYF. CDR3 in DNA: TGTGCCAGCAGCCCCCGGACTAGCGGGGTAGGGGATACGCAGTATTTT.

In this sample, this clonotype turned up a few times. The V gene is TRBV11-3, the J gene TRBJ2-3; 9 bases map to TRBD2. This CDR3 spans 16 amino acids. V shed 4 bases, J shed 1 base, and the junction held 6 bases outside the gene matches. Looked up from germline, CDR1 is SGHNT and CDR2 is YENEEA. The DNA for the CDR3 is TGTGCCAGCAGCTCCGGGACTAGCCTCGGCACAGATACGCAGTATTTT. Residues: CASSSGTSLGTDTQYF.